This record covers a single T cell receptor (beta chain). Its matching antigen is unknown. In each case, RNA was isolated and then reverse transcribed into cDNA as the sequencing template. Only in-frame clones appear in the TCRdb table, and some are missing; sequencing was by immunoSEQ multiplex PCR. The sample contains around 210,000 clones, roughly three fifths of which appear only once. Sorting separated CD4+ and CD8+ T cells out of PBMCs. This sample is drawn from a study of CD8+ T cells in alopecia areata. General study points: TCR sharing across patients was less clear than in mice, possibly HLA-related.

V lost 0 bases and J 1 base, leaving 12 bases between the germline ends. This CDR3 is 15 amino acids long. The V gene's germline CDR1 is GTSNPN and CDR2 SVGIG (reference sequence). The origin of this receptor is a human donor in good health. Sequencing was performed on CD8+ T cells sorted from blood. The rearrangement uses TRBV30 and TRBJ1-1, with D possibly TRBD1 on 5 matching bases. The CDR3 DNA sequence: TGTGCCTGGAGTGTAGGAGTGGGGGAGAACACTGAAGCTTTCTTT. Translating gives CAWSVGVGENTEAFF.